Detailed here is one TCR beta chain. Its target is not known. The V gene end was trimmed by 0 bases and the J gene end by 7 bases; junction bases not matched to a gene: 0. The CDR3 has 13 residues. Germline V gene lookup returns CDR1 LNHDA and CDR2 SQIVND (reference sequence). The entry originates in a study of cytomegalovirus exposure and HLA in healthy donors. Study results and caveats: Among CMV-associated TCR beta chains, most appeared HLA-restricted in a later analysis. Data from an earlier analysis indicated that most TCR beta V segments were productive either about 87% or about 30% of the time.

PCR amplification relied on 60 Vbeta primers (plus 13 Jbeta primers). Study processing details: It was a later analysis that counted some 80 million unique TCR beta chains, of which 9 million to 13 million were shared. This table comes from immunoSEQ multiplex PCR, and its TCRdb copy is limited to in-frame clones, with some not included. From that table come the V and J calls and clone size; the DNA was used to work out D and trimming. This table holds around 160,000 clones, under 70% found once. The source is a woman aged 40-49 years in good health and CMV-seropositive. Sequencing was done on a sample of PBMCs. The V and J genes are TRBV19 and TRBJ1-5, with 7 bases lining up with TRBD1. CDR3 nucleotides: TGTGCCAGTAGTATAGAAGGGGGCCAGCCCCAGCATTTT. Translated, it gives CASSIEGGQPQHF.